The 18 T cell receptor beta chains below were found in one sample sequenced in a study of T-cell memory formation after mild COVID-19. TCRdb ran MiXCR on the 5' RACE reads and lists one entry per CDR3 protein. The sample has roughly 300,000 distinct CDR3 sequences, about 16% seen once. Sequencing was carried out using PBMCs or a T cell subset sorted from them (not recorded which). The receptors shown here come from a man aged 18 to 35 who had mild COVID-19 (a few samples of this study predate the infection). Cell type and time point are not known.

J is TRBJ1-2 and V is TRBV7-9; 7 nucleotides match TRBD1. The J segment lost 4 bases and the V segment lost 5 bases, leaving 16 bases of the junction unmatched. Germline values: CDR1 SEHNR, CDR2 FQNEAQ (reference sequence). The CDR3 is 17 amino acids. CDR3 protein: CASSPPLRDSGTYGYTF. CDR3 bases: TGTGCCAGCAGCCCCCCGCTCCGGGACAGTGGGACCTATGGCTACACCTTC.

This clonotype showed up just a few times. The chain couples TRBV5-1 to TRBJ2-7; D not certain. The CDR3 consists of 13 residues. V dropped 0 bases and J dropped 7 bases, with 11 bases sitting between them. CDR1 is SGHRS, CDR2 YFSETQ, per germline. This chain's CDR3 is CASSLAGTPEQYF. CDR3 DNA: TGCGCCAGCAGCTTGGCCGGCACTCCTGAGCAGTACTTC.

CDR3 bases: TGTGCCATCACTTTCTCGGAGACAGGGTTCTACGAGCAGTACTTC. Amino acid sequence: CAITFSETGFYEQYF. J is TRBJ2-7 and V is TRBV10-3, with 7 nucleotides matching TRBD1. The V gene end was trimmed by 7 bases and the J gene end by 3 bases; junction bases not matched to a gene: 12. CDR1 and CDR2 from the germline V gene are ENHRY and SYGVKD. This CDR3 has 15 residues.

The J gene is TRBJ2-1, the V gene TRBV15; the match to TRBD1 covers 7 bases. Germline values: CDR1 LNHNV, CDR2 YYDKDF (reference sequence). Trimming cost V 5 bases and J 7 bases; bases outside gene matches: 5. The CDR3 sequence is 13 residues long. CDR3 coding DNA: TGTGCCACCAGCGACAGGGCGGCGAATGAGCAGTTCTTC. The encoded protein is CATSDRAANEQFF.

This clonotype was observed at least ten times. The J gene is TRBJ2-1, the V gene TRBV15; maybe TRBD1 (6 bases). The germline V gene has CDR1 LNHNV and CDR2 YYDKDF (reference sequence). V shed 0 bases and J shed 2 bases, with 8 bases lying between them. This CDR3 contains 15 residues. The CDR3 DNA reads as TGTGCCACCAGCAGAGACCGGGACACCTACAATGAGCAGTTCTTC. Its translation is CATSRDRDTYNEQFF. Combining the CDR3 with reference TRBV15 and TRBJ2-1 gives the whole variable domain DAMVIQNPRYQVTQFGKPVTLSCSQTLNHNVMYWYQQKSSQAPKLLFHYYDKDFNNEADTPDNFQSRRPNTSFCFLDIRSPGLGDTAMYLCATSRDRDTYNEQFFGPGTRLTVL.

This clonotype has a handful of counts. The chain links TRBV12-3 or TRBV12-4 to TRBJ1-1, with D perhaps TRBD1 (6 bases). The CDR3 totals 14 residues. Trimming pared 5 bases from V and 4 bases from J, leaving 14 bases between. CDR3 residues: CASSATGRGTEAFF. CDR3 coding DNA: TGTGCCAGCAGTGCAACAGGGAGAGGCACTGAAGCTTTCTTT.

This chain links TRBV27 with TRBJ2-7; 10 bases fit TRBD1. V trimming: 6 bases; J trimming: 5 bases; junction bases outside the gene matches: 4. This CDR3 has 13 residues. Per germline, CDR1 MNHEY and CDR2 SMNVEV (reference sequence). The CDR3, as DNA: TGTGCCAGCAGGGGGACAGGGGTAAACGAGCAGTACTTC. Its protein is CASRGTGVNEQYF.

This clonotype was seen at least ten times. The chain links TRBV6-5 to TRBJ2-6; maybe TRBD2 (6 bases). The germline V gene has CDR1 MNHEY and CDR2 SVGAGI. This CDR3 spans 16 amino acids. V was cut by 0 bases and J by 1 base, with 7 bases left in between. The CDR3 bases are TGTGCCAGCAGTTACTCGGGGGGTTCTGGGGCCAACGTCCTGACTTTC. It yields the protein CASSYSGGSGANVLTF.

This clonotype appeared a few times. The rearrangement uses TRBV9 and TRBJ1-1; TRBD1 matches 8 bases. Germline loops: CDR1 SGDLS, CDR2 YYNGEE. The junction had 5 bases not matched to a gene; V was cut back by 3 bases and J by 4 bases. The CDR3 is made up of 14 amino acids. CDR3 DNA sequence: TGTGCCAGCAGCGCGCAGGGGGCGGGCACTGAAGCTTTCTTT. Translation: CASSAQGAGTEAFF.

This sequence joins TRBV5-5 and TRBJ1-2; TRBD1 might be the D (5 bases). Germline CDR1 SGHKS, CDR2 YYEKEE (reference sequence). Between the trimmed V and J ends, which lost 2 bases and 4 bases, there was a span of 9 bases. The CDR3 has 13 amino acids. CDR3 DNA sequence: TGTGCCAGCAGCTTAGAGGGGCCCTATGGCTACACCTTC. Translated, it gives CASSLEGPYGYTF.

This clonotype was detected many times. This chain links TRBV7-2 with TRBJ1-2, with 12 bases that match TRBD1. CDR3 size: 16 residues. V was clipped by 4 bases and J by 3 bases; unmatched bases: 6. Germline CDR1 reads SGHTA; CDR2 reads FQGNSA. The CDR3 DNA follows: TGTGCCAGCAGCTCCCGGGACAGGGGGCCAGACTATGGCTACACCTTC. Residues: CASSSRDRGPDYGYTF.

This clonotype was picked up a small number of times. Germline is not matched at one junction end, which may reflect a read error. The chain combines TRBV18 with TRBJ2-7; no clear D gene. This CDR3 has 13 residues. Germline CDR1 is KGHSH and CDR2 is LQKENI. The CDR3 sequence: CASSPLPVYAQYF. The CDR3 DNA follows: TGTGCCAGCTCACCACTCCCGGTCTACGCGCAGTACTTC.

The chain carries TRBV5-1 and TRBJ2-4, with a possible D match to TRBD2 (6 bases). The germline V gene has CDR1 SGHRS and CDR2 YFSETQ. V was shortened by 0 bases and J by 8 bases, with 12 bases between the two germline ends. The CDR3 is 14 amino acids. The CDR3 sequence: CASSLGQGLDIQYF. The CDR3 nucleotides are TGCGCCAGCAGCTTGGGGCAGGGACTCGACATTCAGTACTTC.

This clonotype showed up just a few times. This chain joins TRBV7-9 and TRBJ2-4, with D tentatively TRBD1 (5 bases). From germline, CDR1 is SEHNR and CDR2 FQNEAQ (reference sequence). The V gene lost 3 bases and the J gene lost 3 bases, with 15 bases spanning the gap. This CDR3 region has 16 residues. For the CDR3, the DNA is TGTGCCAGCAGCTTTGCTATCCAGGGTGGCAAAAACATTCAGTACTTC. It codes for CASSFAIQGGKNIQYF.

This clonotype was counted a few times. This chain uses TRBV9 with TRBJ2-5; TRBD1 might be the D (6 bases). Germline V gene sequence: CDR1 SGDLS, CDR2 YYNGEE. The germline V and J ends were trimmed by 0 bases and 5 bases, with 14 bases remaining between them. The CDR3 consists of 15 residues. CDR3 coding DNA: TGTGCCAGCAGCGTAGGAGGGGGTCTGAGGGAGACCCAGTACTTC. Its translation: CASSVGGGLRETQYF.

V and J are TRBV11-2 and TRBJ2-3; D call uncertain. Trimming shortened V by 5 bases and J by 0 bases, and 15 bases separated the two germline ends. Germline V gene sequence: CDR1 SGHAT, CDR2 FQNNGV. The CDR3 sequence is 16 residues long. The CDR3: CASSPQAGYSTDTQYF. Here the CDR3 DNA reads TGTGCCAGCAGCCCCCAGGCCGGCTATAGCACAGATACGCAGTATTTT. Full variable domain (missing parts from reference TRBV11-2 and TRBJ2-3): EAGVAQSPRYKIIEKRQSVAFWCNPISGHATLYWYQQILGQGPKLLIQFQNNGVVDDSQLPKDRFSAERLKGVDSTLKIQPAKLEDSAVYLCASSPQAGYSTDTQYFGPGTRLTVL.

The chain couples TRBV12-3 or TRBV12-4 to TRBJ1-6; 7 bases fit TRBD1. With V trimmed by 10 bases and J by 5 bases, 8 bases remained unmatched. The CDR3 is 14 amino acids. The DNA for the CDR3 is TGTGCCATTGCTCGACAGGGTAATAATTCACCCCTCCACTTT. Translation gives CAIARQGNNSPLHF.

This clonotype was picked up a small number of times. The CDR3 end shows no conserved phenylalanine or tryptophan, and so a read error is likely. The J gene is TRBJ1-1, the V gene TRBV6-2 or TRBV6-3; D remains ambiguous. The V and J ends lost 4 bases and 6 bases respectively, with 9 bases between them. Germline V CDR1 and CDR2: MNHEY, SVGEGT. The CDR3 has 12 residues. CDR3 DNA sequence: TGTGCCAGCAGTTCTTACAGAGCTGAAGCTTTCCTT. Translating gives CASSSYRAEAFL.